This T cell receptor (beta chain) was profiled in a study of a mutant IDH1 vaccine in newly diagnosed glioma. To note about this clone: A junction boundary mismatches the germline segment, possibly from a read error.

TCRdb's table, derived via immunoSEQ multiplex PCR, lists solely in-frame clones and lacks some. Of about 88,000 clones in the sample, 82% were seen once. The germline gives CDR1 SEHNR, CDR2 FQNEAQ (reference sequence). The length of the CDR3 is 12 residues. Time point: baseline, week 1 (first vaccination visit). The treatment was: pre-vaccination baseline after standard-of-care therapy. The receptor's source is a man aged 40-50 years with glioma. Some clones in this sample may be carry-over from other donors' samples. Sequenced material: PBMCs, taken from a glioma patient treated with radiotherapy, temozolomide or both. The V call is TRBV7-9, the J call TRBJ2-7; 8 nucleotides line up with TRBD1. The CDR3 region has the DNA TGTGCCAGCAGCTTAGGACGGACAGGGTCTGACTTC. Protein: CASSLGRTGSDF. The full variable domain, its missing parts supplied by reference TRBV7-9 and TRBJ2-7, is DTGVSQNPRHKITKRGQNVTFRCDPISEHNRLYWYRQTLGQGPEFLTYFQNEAQLEKSRLLSDRFSAERPKGSFSTLEIQRTEQGDSAMYLCASSLGRTGSDFGPGTRLTVT.